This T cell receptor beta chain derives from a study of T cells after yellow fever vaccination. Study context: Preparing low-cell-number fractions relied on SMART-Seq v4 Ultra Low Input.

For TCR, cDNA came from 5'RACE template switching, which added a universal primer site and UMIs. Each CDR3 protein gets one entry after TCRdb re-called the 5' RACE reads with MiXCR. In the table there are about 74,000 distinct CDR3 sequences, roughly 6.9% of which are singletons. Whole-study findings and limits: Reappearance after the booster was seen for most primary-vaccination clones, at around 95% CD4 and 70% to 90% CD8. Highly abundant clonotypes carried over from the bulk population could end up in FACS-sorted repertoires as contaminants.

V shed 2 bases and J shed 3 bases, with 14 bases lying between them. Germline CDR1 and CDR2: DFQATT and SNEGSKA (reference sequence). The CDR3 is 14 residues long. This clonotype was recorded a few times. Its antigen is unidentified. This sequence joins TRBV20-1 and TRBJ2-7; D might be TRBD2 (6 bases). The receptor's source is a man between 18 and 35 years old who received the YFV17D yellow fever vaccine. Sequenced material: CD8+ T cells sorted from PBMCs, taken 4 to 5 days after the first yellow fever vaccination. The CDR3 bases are TGCAGTGCTAGACCCGACGGGACTGACTACGAGCAGTACTTC. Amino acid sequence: CSARPDGTDYEQYF.